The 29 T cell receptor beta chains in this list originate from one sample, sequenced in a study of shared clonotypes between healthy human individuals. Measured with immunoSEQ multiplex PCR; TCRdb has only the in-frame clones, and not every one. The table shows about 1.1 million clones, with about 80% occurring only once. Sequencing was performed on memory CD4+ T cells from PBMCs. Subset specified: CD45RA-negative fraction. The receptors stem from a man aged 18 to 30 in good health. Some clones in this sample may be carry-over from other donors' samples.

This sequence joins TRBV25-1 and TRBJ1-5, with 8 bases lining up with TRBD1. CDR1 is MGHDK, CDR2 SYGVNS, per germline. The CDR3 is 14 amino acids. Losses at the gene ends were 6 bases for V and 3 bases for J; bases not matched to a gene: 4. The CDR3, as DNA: TGTGCCAGCAGAGGACAGGGTTTCAATCAGCCCCAGCATTTT. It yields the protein CASRGQGFNQPQHF.

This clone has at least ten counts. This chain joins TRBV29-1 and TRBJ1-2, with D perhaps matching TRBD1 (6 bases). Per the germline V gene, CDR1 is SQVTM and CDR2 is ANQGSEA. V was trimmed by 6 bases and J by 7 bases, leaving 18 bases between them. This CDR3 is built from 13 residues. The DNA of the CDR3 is TGCAGCGTCCCACTGGGGGGCTCGGTTGGCTACACCTTC. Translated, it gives CSVPLGGSVGYTF.

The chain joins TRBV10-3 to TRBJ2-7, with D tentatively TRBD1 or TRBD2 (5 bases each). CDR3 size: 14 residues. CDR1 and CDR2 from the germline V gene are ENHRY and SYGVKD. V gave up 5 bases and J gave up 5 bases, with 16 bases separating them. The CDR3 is CAISQGRDSDEQYF. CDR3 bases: TGTGCCATCAGTCAGGGTAGGGATAGCGACGAGCAGTACTTC.

CDR3 nucleotides: TGTGCCAGCAGTTACTCGGACAGAAATCAGCCCCAGCATTTT. It codes for CASSYSDRNQPQHF. The chain carries TRBV6-6 and TRBJ1-5; D may be TRBD1 (6 bases). The ends were cut back, 0 bases at V and 4 bases at J, with 7 bases in the middle. CDR3 size: 14 residues. Germline CDR1 reads MNHNY; CDR2 reads SVGAGI (reference sequence).

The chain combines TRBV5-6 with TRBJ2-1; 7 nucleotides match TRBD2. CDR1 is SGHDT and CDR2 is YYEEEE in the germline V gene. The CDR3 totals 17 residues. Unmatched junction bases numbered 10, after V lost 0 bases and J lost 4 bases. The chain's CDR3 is CASSLAAASGPYNEQFF. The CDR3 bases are TGTGCCAGCAGCTTGGCCGCGGCTAGCGGACCATACAATGAGCAGTTCTTC.

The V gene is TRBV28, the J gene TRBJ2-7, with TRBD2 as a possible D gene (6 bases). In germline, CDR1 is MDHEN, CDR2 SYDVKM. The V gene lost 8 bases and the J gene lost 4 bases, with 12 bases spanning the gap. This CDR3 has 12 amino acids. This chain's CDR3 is CASGWGVYEQYF. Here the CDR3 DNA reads TGTGCCAGCGGCTGGGGGGTTTACGAGCAGTACTTC. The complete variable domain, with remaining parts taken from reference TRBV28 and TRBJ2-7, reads DVKVTQSSRYLVKRTGEKVFLECVQDMDHENMFWYRQDPGLGLRLIYFSYDVKMKEKGDIPEGYSVSREKKERFSLILESASTNQTSMYLCASGWGVYEQYFGPGTRLTVT.

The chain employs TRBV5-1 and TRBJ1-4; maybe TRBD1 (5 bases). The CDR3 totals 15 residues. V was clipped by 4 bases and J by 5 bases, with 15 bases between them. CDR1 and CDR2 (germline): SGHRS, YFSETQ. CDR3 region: CASSPLPGSNEKLFF. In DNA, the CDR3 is TGCGCCAGCAGCCCCCTACCAGGGTCGAATGAAAAACTGTTTTTT.

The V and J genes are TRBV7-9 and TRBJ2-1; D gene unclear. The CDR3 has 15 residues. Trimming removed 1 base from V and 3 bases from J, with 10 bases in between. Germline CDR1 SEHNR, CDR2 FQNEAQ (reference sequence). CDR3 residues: CASSLVSAGYNEQFF. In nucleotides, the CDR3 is TGTGCCAGCAGCTTAGTAAGCGCTGGCTACAATGAGCAGTTCTTC.

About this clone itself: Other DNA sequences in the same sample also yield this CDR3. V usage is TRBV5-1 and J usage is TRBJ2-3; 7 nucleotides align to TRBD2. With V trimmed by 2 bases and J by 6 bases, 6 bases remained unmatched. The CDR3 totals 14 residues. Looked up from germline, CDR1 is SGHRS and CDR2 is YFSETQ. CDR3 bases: TGCGCCAGCAGCTTCACAGCGGGAACTGATACGCAGTATTTT. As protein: CASSFTAGTDTQYF.

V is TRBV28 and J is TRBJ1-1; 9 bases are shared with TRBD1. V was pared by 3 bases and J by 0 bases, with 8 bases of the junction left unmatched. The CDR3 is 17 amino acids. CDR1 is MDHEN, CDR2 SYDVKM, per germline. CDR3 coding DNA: TGTGCCAGCAGTTTGGCGGGACAGGGAGTAATGAACACTGAAGCTTTCTTT. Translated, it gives CASSLAGQGVMNTEAFF.

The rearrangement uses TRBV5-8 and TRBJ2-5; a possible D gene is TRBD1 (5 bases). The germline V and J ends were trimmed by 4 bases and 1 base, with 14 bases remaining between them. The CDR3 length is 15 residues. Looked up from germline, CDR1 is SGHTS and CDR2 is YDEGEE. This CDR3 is CASSPRGRAQETQYF. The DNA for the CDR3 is TGTGCCAGCAGCCCGCGCGGCAGGGCCCAAGAGACCCAGTACTTC.

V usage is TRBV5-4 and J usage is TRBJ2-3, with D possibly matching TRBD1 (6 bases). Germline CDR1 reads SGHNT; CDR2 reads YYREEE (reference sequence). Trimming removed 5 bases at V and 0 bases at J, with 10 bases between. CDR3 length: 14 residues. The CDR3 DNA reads TGTGCCAGCAGGGACAGTTCTAGCACAGATACGCAGTATTTT. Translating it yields CASRDSSSTDTQYF.

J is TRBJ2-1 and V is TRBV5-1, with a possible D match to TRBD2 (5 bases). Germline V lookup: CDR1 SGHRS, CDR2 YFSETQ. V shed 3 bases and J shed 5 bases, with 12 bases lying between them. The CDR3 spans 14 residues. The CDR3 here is CASSWTTRNNEQFF. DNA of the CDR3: TGCGCCAGCAGCTGGACCACTAGGAACAATGAGCAGTTCTTC.

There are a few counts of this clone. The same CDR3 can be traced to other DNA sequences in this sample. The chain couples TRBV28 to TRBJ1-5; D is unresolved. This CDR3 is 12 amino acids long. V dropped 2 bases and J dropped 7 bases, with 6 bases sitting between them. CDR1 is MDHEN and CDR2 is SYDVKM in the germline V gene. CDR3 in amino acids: CASSLLLQPQHF. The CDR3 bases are TGTGCCAGCAGTTTACTTTTGCAGCCCCAGCATTTT.

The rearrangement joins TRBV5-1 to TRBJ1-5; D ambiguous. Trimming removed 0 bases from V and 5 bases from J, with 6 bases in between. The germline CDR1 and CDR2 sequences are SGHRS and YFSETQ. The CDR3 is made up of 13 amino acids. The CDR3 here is CASSLELDQPQHF. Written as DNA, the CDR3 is TGCGCCAGCAGCTTGGAGCTCGATCAGCCCCAGCATTTT.

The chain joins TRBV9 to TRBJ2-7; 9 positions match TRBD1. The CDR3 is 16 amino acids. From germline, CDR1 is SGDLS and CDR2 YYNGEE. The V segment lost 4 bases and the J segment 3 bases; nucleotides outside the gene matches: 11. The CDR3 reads CASSHKGTGPHYEQYF. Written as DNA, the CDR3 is TGTGCCAGCAGCCATAAGGGGACAGGGCCCCACTACGAGCAGTACTTC.

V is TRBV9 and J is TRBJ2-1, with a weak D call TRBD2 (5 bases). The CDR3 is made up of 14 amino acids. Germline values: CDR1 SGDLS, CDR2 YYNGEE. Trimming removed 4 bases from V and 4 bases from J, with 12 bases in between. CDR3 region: CASSNGGGYNEQFF. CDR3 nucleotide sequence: TGTGCCAGCAGCAACGGTGGCGGGTACAATGAGCAGTTCTTC.

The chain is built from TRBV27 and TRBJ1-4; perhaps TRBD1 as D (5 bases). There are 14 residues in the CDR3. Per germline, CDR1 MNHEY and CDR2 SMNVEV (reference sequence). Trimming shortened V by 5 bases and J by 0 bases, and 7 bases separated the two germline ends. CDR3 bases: TGTGCCAGCAGTATACAGGCAACTAATGAAAAACTGTTTTTT. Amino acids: CASSIQATNEKLFF.

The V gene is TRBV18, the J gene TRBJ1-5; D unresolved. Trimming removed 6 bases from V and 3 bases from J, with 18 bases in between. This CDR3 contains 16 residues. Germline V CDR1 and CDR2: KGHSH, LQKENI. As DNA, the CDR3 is TGTGCCAGCTCCCAGAGCTCGCCCTCGGTCAATCAGCCCCAGCATTTT. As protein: CASSQSSPSVNQPQHF.

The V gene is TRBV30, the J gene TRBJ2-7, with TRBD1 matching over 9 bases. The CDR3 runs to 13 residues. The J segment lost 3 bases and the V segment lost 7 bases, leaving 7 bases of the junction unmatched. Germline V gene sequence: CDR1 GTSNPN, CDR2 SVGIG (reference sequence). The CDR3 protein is CALSGTGYYEQYF. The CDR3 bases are TGTGCCTTATCCGGGACAGGGTACTACGAGCAGTACTTC.

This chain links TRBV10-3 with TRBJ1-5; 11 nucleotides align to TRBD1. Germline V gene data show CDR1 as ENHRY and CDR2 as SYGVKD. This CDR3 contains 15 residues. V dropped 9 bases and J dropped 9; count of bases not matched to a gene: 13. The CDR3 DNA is TGTGCCATTTCCTCCGGGACAGGGGGTTCTCGGCCCCAGCATTTT. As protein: CAISSGTGGSRPQHF.

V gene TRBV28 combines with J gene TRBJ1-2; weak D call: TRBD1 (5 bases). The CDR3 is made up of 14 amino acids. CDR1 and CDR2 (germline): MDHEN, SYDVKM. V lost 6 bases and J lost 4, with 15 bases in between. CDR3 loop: CASSLGGVFYGYTF. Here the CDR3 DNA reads TGTGCCAGCAGCCTGGGGGGGGTCTTCTATGGCTACACCTTC.

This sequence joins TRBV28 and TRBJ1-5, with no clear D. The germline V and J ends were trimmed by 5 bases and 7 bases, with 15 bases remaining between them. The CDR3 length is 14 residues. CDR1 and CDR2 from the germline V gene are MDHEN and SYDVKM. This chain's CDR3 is CASSPRVARQPQHF. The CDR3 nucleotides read TGTGCCAGCAGTCCTCGAGTGGCTCGGCAGCCCCAGCATTTT. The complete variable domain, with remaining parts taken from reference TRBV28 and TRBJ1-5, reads DVKVTQSSRYLVKRTGEKVFLECVQDMDHENMFWYRQDPGLGLRLIYFSYDVKMKEKGDIPEGYSVSREKKERFSLILESASTNQTSMYLCASSPRVARQPQHFGDGTRLSIL.

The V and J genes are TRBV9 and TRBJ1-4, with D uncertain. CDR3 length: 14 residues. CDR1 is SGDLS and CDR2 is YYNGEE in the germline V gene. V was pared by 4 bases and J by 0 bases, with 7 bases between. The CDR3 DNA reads TGTGCCAGCAGCCCAGGATCAACTAATGAAAAACTGTTTTTT. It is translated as CASSPGSTNEKLFF.

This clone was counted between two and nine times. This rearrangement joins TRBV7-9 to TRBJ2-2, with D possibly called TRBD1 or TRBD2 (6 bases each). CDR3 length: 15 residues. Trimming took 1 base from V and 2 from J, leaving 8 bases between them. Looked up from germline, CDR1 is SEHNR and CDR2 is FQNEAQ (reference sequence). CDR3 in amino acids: CASSLEGGNTGELFF. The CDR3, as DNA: TGTGCCAGCAGCTTAGAGGGGGGTAACACCGGGGAGCTGTTTTTT.

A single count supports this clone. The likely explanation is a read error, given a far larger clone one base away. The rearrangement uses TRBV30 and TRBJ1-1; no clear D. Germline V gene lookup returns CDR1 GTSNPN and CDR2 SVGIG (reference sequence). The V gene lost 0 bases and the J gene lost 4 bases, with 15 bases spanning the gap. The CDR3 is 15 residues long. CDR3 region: CAWSVGPQLSTEAFF. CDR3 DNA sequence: TGTGCCTGGAGTGTAGGCCCTCAACTGAGCACTGAAGCTTTCTTT.

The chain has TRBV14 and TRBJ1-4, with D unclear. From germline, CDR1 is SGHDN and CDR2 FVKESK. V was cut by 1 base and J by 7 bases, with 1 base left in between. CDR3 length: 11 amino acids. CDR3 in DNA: TGTGCCAGCAGCCAAGCTGAAAAACTGTTTTTT. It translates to CASSQAEKLFF.

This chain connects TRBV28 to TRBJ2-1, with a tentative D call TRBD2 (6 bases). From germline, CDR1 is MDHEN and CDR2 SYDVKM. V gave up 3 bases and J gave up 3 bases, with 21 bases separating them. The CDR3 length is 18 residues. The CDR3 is CASSFDPRVASVYNEQFF. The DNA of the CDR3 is TGTGCCAGCAGTTTCGACCCCAGGGTAGCTAGCGTCTACAATGAGCAGTTCTTC.

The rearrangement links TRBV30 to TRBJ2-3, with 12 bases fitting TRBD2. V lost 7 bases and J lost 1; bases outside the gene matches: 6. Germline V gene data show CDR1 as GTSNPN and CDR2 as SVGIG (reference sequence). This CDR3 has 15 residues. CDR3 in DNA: TGTGCCTTACGCAGGACTAGCGGGGGCACAGATACGCAGTATTTT. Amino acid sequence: CALRRTSGGTDTQYF.